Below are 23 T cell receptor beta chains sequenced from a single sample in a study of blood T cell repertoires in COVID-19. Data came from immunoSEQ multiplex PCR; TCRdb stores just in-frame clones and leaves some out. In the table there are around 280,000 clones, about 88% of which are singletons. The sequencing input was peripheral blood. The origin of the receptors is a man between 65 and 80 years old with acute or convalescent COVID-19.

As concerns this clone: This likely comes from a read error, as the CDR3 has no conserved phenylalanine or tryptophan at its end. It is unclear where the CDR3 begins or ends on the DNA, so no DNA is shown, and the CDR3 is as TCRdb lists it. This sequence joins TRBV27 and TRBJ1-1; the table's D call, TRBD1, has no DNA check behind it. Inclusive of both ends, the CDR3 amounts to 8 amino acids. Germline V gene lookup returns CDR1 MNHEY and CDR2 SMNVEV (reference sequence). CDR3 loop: CASSRQGC.

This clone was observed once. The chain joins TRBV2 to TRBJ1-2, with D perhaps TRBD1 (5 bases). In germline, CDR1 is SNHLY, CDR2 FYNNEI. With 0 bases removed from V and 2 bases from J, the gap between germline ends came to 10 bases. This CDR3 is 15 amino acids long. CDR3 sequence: CASSEAPTVNYGYTF. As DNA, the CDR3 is TGTGCCAGCAGTGAAGCCCCGACAGTCAACTATGGCTACACCTTC.

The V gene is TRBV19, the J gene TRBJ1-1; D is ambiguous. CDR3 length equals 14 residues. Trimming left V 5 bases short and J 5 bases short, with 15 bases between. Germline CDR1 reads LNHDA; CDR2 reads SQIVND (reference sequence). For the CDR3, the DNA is TGTGCCAGTAGTGAAACCCTTGGAGGTACTGAAGCTTTCTTT. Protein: CASSETLGGTEAFF. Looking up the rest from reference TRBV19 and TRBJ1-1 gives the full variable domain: DGGITQSPKYLFRKEGQNVTLSCEQNLNHDAMYWYRQDPGQGLRLIYYSQIVNDFQKGDIAEGYSVSREKKESFPLTVTSAQKNPTAFYLCASSETLGGTEAFFGQGTRLTVV.

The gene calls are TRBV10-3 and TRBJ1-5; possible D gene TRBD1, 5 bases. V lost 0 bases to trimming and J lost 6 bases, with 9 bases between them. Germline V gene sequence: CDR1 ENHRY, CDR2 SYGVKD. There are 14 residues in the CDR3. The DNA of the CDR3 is TGTGCCATCAGTGAGTCTTCTGGGGCTCAGCCCCAGCATTTT. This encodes CAISESSGAQPQHF.

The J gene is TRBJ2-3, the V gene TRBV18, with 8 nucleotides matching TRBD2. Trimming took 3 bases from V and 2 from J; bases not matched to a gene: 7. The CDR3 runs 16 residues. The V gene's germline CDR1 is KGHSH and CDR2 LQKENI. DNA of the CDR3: TGTGCCAGCTCACCGCAGCGGGGGCTAGCCACAGATACGCAGTATTTT. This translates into CASSPQRGLATDTQYF.

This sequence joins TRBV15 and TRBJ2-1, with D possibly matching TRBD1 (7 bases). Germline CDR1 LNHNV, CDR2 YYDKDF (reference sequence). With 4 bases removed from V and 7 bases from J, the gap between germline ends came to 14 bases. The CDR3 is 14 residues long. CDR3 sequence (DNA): TGTGCCACCAGCACCATCAGGGGGGAGAATGAGCAGTTCTTC. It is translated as CATSTIRGENEQFF.

The CDR3 reads CASSLAGAPTDTQYF. CDR3 sequence (DNA): TGCGCCAGCAGCTTGGCGGGAGCTCCCACAGATACGCAGTATTTT. The gene calls are TRBV5-1 and TRBJ2-3, with D maybe TRBD2 (6 bases). CDR3 size: 15 residues. The germline gives CDR1 SGHRS, CDR2 YFSETQ. The V gene lost 0 bases and the J gene lost 2 bases, with 10 bases spanning the gap.

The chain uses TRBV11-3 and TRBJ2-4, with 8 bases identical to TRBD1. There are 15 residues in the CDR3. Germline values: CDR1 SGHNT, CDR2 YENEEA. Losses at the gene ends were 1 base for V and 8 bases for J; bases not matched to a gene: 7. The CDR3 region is CASSLGAGGSDIQYF. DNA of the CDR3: TGTGCCAGCAGCTTAGGGGCAGGGGGCTCGGACATTCAGTACTTC.

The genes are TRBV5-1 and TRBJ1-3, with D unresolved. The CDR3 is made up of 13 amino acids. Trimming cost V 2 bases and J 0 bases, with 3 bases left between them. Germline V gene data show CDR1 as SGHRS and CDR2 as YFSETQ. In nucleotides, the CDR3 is TGCGCCAGCAGCTTTAGCTCTGGAAACACCATATATTTT. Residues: CASSFSSGNTIYF.

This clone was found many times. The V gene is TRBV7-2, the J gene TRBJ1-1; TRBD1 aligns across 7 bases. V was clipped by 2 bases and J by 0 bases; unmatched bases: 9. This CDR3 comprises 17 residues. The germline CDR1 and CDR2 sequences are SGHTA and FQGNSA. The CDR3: CASSLRAGRGVNTEAFF. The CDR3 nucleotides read TGTGCCAGCAGCTTACGTGCGGGCAGGGGGGTGAACACTGAAGCTTTCTTT. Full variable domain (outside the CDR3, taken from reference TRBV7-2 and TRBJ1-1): GAGVSQSPSNKVTEKGKDVELRCDPISGHTALYWYRQSLGQGLEFLIYFQGNSAPDKSGLPSDRFSAERTGGSVSTLTIQRTQQEDSAVYLCASSLRAGRGVNTEAFFGQGTRLTVV.

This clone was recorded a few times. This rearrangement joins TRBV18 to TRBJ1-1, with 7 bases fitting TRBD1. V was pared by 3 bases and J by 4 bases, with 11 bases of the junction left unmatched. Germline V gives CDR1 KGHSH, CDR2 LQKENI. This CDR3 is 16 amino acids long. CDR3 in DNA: TGTGCCAGCTCACCTCCGGGACAGTATACACCCACTGAAGCTTTCTTT. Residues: CASSPPGQYTPTEAFF.

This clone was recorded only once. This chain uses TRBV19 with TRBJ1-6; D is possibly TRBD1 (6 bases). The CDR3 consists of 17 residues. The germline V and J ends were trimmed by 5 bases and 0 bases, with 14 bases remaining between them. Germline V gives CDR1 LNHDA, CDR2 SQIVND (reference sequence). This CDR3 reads CASSAQGSTSYNSPLHF. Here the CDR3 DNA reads TGTGCCAGTAGTGCACAGGGCTCCACCTCCTATAATTCACCCCTCCACTTT.

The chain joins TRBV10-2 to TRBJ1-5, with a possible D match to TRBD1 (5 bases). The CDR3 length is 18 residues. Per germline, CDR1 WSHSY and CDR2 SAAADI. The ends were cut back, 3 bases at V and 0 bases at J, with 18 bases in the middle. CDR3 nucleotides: TGCGCCAGCAGTGACTCAGCCAGGGCTCCTTATAGCAATCAGCCCCAGCATTTT. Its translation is CASSDSARAPYSNQPQHF.

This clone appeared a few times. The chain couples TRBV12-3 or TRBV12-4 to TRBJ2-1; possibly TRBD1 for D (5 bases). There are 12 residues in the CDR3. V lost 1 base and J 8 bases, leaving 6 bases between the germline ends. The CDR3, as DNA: TGTGCCAGCAGTTTAGAGGGGCATGAGCAGTTCTTC. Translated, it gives CASSLEGHEQFF.

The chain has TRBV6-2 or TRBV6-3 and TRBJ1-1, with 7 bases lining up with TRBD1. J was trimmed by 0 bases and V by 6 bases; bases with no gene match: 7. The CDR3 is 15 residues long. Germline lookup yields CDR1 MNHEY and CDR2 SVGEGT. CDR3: CASSLQGTLNTEAFF. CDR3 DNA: TGTGCCAGCAGCCTACAGGGGACCTTGAACACTGAAGCTTTCTTT.

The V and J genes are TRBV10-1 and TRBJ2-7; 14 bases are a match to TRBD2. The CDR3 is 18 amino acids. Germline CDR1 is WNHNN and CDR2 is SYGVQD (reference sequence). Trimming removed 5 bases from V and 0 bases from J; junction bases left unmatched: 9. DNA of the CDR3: TGCGCCAGCAGTCGCGGGACTAGCGGGAGTCCTACCTCCTACGAGCAGTACTTC. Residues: CASSRGTSGSPTSYEQYF.

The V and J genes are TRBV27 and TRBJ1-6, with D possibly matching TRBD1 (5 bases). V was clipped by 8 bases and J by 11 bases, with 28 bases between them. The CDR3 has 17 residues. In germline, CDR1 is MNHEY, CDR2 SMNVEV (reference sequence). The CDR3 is CASRPGSSRFGGTPLHF. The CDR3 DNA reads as TGTGCCAGCCGCCCCGGATCCAGCCGTTTTGGGGGGACACCCCTCCACTTT.

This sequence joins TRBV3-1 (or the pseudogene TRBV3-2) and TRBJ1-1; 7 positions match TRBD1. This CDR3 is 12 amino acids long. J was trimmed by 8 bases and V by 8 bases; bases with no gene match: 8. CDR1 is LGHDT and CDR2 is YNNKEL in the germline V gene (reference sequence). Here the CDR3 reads CASAYPGQEAFF. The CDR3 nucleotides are TGTGCCAGCGCCTACCCGGGACAGGAAGCTTTCTTT.

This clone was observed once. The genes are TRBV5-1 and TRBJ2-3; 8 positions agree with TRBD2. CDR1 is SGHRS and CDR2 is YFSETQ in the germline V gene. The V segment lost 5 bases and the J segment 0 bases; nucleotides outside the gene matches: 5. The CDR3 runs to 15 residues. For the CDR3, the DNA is TGCGCCAGCAGAGAGACGGGAGGGAGCACAGATACGCAGTATTTT. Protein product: CASRETGGSTDTQYF.

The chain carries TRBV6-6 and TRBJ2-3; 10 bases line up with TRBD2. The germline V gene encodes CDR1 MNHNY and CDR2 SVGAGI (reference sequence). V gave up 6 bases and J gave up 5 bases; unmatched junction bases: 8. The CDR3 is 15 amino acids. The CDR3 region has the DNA TGTGCCAGCAGCTCTAGCGGGGGCCGGGGAGATACGCAGTATTTT. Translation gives CASSSSGGRGDTQYF.

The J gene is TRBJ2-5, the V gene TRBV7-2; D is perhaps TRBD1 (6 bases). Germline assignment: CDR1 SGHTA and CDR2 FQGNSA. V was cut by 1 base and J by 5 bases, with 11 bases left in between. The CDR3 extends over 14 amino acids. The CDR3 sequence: CASSLGHRAETQYF. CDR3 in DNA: TGTGCCAGCAGCTTAGGGCACAGGGCGGAGACCCAGTACTTC.

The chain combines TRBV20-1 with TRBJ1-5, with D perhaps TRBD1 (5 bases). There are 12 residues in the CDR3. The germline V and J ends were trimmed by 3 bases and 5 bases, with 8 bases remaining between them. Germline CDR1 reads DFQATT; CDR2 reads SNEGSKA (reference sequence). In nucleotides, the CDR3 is TGCAGTGCTAGTCGGGGGGATCAGCCCCAGCATTTT. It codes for CSASRGDQPQHF.

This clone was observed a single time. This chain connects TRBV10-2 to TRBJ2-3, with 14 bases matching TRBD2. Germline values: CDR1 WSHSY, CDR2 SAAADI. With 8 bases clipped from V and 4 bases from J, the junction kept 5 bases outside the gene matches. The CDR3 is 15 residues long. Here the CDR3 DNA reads TGCGCCAGCGTACGACTAGCGGGAGGGGCAGATACGCAGTATTTT. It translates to CASVRLAGGADTQYF.